This TCR beta chain comes out of a study of shared clonotypes between healthy human individuals. As for the study in general: Researchers drew samples from a couple of women and a few men aged 18 to 49.

Recent vaccinations or acute infections were absent in the healthy HIV-negative adult donors. Clones were read by immunoSEQ multiplex PCR, and TCRdb kept only the in-frame ones, dropping some. The profile shows around 2.3 million clones, around 95% of them singletons. This CDR3 region has 14 residues. Germline V gives CDR1 SGHTA, CDR2 FQGNSA. V lost 0 bases and J lost 6, with 12 bases in between. The sequence was collected from a man between 18 and 35 years old in good health. The chain carries TRBV7-2 and TRBJ2-7; D is unresolved. Input material: naive CD4+ T cells sorted from blood. The subset denotes: CD45RA+ positively selected. The CDR3 DNA sequence: TGTGCCAGCAGCTTAGCTCGAGACAAAGGCGAGCAGTACTTC. It specifies CASSLARDKGEQYF.